The sequence of this T cell receptor (beta chain) was determined in a study of shared T cell receptors in the human thymus. Method: immunoSEQ multiplex PCR; TCRdb's copy keeps in-frame clones and lacks some. Found here are 600,000 or so clones, about 87% of them singletons; the top ten hold under 0.01%. The CDR3 consists of 15 residues. Per germline, CDR1 SNHLY and CDR2 FYNNEI. V lost 10 bases, J lost 3 bases, and 20 bases lay in between. These sequences were also reported in another study, on human thymus T cells. That paper notes: Thymic material originated from resections removed in the course of corrective heart surgery. Reports from related research described highly overlapping thymic repertoires among unrelated individuals.

This TCR was sampled from a boy younger than two with a congenital heart defect. The chain has TRBV2 and TRBJ2-3; tentative D call: TRBD2 (6 bases). Input material: thymocytes. As DNA, the CDR3 is TGTGCCACCCACGGGAGCGGCCCCGCGACAGATACGCAGTATTTT. Its protein product is CATHGSGPATDTQYF.